This T cell receptor (beta chain) was documented in a study of T cells after posttransplantation cyclophosphamide. This clone was detected ten times or more. The table came from immunoSEQ multiplex PCR; TCRdb's copy has only in-frame clones and leaves some out. Captured here are approximately 18,000 clones, none seen once; the top ten comprise roughly 0.54%. With 4 bases removed from V and 7 bases from J, the gap between germline ends came to 11 bases. CDR1 KGHSH and CDR2 LQKENI come from the germline V gene. The CDR3 is 12 residues long. Treatment was busulfan-fludarabine conditioning, a marrow graft, and cyclophosphamide on days +3 and +4.

This sequence originates from a female patient between 25 and 45 years old who received an allogeneic stem cell transplant from a related donor, was CMV-positive, and had no GVHD. The graft donor may have contributed some T cells. The chain carries TRBV18 and TRBJ2-7; D is uncertain. The sample was PBMCs, taken after allogeneic stem cell transplant with posttransplant cyclophosphamide. DNA of the CDR3: TGTGCCAGCTCACAAACCCTTCGGGAGCAGTACTTC. Residues: CASSQTLREQYF.